This T cell receptor beta chain came from a study of T cell responses to AZD1222 COVID-19 vaccine. Study-level findings and limits: Repertoires in all cases were sampled only once the peak T cell response had passed. White British donors predominated, females outnumbered males, and clonal diversity was possibly underestimated.

Sequenced by immunoSEQ multiplex PCR; TCRdb stores in-frame clones only, minus some. The sample records about 210,000 clones, 90% to 95% being singletons. Remarks on this clone: Its antigen is as yet unknown.

This CDR3 comprises 13 residues. Trimming took off 3 bases at V and 4 bases at J, with 10 bases between the two ends. Germline CDR1 MNHEY, CDR2 SVGEGT. Sequenced material: peripheral blood, taken 28 days after the second dose of the MenACWY control vaccine. The TCR originated in an adult who received the MenACWY meningococcal vaccine as a control. The V call is TRBV6-2 or TRBV6-3, the J call TRBJ2-7; D is possibly TRBD1 (5 bases). DNA of the CDR3: TGTGCCAGCAGTTATGACAGAGATTACGAGCAGTACTTC. It specifies CASSYDRDYEQYF.